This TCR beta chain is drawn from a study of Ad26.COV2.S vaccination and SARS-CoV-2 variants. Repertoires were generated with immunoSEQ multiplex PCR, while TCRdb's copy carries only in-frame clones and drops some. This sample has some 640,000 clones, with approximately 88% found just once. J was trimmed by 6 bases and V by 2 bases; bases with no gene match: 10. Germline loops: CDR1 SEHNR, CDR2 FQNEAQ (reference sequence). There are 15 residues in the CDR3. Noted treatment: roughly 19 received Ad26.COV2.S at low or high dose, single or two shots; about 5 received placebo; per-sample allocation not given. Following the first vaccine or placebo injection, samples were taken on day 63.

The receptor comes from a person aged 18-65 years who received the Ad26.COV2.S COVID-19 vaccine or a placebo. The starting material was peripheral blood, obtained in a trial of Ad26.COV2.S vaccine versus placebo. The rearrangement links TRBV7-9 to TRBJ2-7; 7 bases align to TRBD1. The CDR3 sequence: CASSLKGARGGEQYF. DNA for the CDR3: TGTGCCAGCAGCTTAAAGGGGGCCCGGGGTGGCGAGCAGTACTTC.